This TCR beta chain originates from a study of Ad26.COV2.S vaccination and SARS-CoV-2 variants. Notes on the study in general: Recipients of either vaccine or placebo displayed similar breadth of non-spike TCRs. People given the vaccine had a wider spike-specific TCR breadth than placebo recipients did. In vaccinated individuals, spike-specific CD8+ and CD4+ T cell responses reportedly displayed substantial breadth. Quantification of TCR breadth and depth may have yielded underestimates of total T cell responses.

Clones were sequenced by immunoSEQ multiplex PCR, and TCRdb holds only the in-frame ones, with some missing. The sample has fewer than 55,000 clones; roughly 84% are singletons. As regards this clone: The antigen remains unidentified.

The CDR3 is 15 amino acids. V lost 1 base and J lost 1, with 10 bases in between. CDR1 is LGHNT and CDR2 is FRNRAP in the germline V gene. The TCR was taken from a human donor who had recovered from COVID-19. This chain links TRBV12-5 with TRBJ2-5; no clear D gene. Source: peripheral blood, taken after recovery from COVID-19. The CDR3: CASGLGPGPQETQYF. DNA of the CDR3: TGTGCTAGTGGTTTGGGACCTGGCCCCCAAGAGACCCAGTACTTC.